The following is a T cell receptor beta chain sequence with its context. The method was immunoSEQ multiplex PCR; TCRdb's version includes in-frame clones alone and lacks a portion of them. The repertoire consists of roughly 2.1 million clones, with approximately 94% occurring once and the leading ten covering 1.5% to 2%. After removal of 0 bases from V and 9 bases from J, the junction contained 6 bases not matched to a gene. CDR1 SGHNT and CDR2 YYREEE come from the germline V gene (reference sequence). CDR3 length equals 15 residues. The data derive from a study of shared clonotypes between healthy human individuals. The naive CD8 population came from CD45RO-negative cells selected for CCR7, without terminally differentiated effector memory CD45RA+ cells.

The chain joins TRBV5-4 to TRBJ2-1; 10 bases line up with TRBD2. Material: naive CD8+ T cells from PBMCs. This sequence was found in a man between 18 and 29 years old in good health. Some clones in this sample may be carry-over from other donors' samples. CDR3 residues: CASSLGVAGGFEQFF. The CDR3 DNA reads TGTGCCAGCAGCTTGGGGGTAGCGGGAGGCTTTGAGCAGTTCTTC. Full variable domain (rest looked up from reference TRBV5-4 and TRBJ2-1): ETGVTQSPTHLIKTRGQQVTLRCSSQSGHNTVSWYQQALGQGPQFIFQYYREEENGRGNFPPRFSGLQFPNYSSELNVNALELDDSALYLCASSLGVAGGFEQFFGPGTRLTVL.